This T cell receptor beta chain was recovered during a study of radiotherapy plus CTLA-4 blockade in lung cancer. In the study overall: Objective responses were recorded in over 15% of patients, with disease control recorded in 25% to 40%.

Generated by immunoSEQ multiplex PCR, the TCRdb table keeps only in-frame clones and is missing some. Counted here are some 52,000 clones, around 85% occurring once; the ten biggest clones make up about 2.9%. Trimming at V came to 6 bases and at J to 5 bases, leaving 7 bases not matched to a gene. There are 15 residues in the CDR3. Germline values: CDR1 MNHEY, CDR2 SVGAGI. The chain has TRBV6-5 and TRBJ2-1; TRBD1 matches at 10 bases. This specimen consisted of peripheral blood, obtained from a patient treated with radiotherapy plus ipilimumab. The sequence was collected from a human donor with non-small cell lung cancer who had a partial response to radiotherapy plus ipilimumab. The DNA for the CDR3 is TGTGCCAGCAGAATGACAGGGGGCGACCACAATGAGCAGTTCTTC. It encodes CASRMTGGDHNEQFF.